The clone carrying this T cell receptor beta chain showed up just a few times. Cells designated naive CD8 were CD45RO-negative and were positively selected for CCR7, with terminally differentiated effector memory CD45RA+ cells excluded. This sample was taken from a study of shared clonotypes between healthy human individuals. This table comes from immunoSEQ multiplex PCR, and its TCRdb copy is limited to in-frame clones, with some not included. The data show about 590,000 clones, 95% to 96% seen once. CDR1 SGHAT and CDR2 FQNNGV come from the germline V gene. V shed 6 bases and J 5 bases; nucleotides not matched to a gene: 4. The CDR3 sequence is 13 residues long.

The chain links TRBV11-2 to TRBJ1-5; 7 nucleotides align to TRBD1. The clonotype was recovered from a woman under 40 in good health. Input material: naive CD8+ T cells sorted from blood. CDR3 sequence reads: CASSWDSHQPQHF. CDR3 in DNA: TGTGCCAGCAGTTGGGACAGTCATCAGCCCCAGCATTTT.